Below, one TCR beta chain is given with its context. Antigen: not known. The data were obtained in a study of beta chain features in type 1 diabetes. Study results and limitations: Possible PCR preference for shorter templates applied equally to patients and controls. Naive, central memory and regulatory TCRB repertoires appeared more similar among patients than healthy donors. TCRB CDR3s from Type 1 diabetes patients were moderately but significantly shorter in all four CD4+ subsets.

The authors sorted CD4+ naive, central memory, regulatory and stem cell-like memory cells via CD45RO/CCR7/CD25/CD127/CD95/CD27. cDNA synthesis used the whole RNA isolate, giving expressed TCRB sequences. Repertoires were generated with immunoSEQ multiplex PCR, while TCRdb's copy carries only in-frame clones and drops some. This table holds fewer than 250,000 clones, 9.6% found once. The CDR3 consists of 11 residues. V lost 4 bases, J lost 4 bases, and 7 bases lay in between. CDR1 DFQATT and CDR2 SNEGSKA come from the germline V gene (reference sequence). This TCR came from a woman aged 18 to 35 in good health. The specimen sequenced was naive CD4+ T cells from blood. The chain recombines TRBV20-1 with TRBJ1-2; TRBD1 is a possible D gene (5 bases). CDR3: CSAIRAYGYTF. CDR3 nucleotides: TGCAGTGCTATCAGGGCCTATGGCTACACCTTC.